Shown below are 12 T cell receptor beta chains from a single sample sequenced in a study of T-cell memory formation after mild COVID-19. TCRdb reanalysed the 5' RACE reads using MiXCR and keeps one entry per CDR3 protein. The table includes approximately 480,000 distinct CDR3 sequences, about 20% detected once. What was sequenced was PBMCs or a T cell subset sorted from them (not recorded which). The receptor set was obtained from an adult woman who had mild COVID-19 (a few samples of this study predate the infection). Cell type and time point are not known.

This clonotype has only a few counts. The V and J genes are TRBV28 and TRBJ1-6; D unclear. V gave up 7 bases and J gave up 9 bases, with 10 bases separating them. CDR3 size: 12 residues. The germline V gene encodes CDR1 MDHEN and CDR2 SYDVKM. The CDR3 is CASISEGSPLHF. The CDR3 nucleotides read TGTGCCAGCATCTCCGAGGGTTCACCCCTCCACTTT.

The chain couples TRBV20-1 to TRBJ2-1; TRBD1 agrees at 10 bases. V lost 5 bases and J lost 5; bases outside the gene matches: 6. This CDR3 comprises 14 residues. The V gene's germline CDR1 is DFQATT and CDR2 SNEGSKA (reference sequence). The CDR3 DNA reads TGCAGTGCTCCCGCAGGGACAGGGGACAATGAGCAGTTCTTC. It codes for CSAPAGTGDNEQFF.

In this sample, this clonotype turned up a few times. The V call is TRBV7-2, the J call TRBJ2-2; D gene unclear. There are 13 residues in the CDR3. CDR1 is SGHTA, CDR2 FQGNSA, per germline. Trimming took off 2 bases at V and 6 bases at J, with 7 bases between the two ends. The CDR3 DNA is TGTGCCAGCAGCTTACGTCTCGCCGGGGAGCTGTTTTTT. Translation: CASSLRLAGELFF.

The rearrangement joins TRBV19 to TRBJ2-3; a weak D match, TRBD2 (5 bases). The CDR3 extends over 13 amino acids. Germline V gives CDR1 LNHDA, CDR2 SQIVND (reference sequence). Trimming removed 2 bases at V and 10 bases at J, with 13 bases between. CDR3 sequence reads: CASSINGENPQYF. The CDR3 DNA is TGTGCCAGTAGTATAAACGGGGAGAATCCGCAGTATTTT.

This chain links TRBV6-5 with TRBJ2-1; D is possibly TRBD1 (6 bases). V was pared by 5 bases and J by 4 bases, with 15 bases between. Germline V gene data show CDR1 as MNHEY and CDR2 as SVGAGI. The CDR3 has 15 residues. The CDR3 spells CASSLQGPVYNEQFF. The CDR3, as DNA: TGTGCCAGCAGTCTACAGGGACCGGTGTACAATGAGCAGTTCTTC.

The chain's CDR3 is CASSLASRVGELFF. The CDR3 DNA sequence: TGTGCCAGCAGTTTAGCGTCCAGGGTCGGGGAGCTGTTTTTT. The rearrangement uses TRBV12-3 or TRBV12-4 and TRBJ2-2; D perhaps matches TRBD1 (5 bases). Trimming took 0 bases from V and 7 from J, leaving 9 bases between them. CDR3 length equals 14 residues.

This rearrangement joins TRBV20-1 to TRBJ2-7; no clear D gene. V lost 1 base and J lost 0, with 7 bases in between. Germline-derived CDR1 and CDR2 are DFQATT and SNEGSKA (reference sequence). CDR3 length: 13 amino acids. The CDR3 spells CSARGLVSYEQYF. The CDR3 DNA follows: TGCAGTGCTAGAGGTCTCGTCTCCTACGAGCAGTACTTC.

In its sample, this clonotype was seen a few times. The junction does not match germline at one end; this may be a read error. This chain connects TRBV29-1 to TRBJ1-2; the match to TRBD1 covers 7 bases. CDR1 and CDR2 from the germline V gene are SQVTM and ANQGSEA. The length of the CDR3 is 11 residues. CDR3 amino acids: CSVESPGQSAF. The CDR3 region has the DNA TGCAGCGTTGAATCACCGGGACAGAGCGCCTTC.

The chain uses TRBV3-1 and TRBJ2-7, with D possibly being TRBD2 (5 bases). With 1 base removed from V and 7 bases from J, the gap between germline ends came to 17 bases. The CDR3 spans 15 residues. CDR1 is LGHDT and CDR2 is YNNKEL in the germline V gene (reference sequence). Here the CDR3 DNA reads TGTGCCAGCAGCCAAGCACGAGGAATACTAGGGGAGCAGTACTTC. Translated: CASSQARGILGEQYF.

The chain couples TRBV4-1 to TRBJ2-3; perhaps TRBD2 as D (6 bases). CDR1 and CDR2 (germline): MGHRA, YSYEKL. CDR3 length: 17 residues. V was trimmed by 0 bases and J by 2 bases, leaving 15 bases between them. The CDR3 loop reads CASSQEGRTTNTDTQYF. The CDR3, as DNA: TGCGCCAGCAGCCAAGAGGGTCGGACTACCAACACAGATACGCAGTATTTT.

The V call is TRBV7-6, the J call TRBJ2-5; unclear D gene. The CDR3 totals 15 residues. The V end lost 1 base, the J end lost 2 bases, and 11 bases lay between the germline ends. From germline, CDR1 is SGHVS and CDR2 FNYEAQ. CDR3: CASSLGFGRQETQYF. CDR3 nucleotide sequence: TGTGCCAGCAGCTTAGGATTCGGCCGGCAAGAGACCCAGTACTTC.

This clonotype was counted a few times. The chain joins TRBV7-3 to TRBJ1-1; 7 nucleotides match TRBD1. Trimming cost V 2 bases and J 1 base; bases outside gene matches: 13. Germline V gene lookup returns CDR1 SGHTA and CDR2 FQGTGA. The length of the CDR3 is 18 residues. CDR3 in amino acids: CASSLVPTGVGRNTEAFF. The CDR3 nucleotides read TGTGCCAGCAGCTTAGTCCCCACAGGGGTTGGAAGGAACACTGAAGCTTTCTTT. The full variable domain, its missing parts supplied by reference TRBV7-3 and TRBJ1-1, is GAGVSQTPSNKVTEKGKYVELRCDPISGHTALYWYRQSLGQGPEFLIYFQGTGAADDSGLPNDRFFAVRPEGSVSTLKIQRTERGDSAVYLCASSLVPTGVGRNTEAFFGQGTRLTVV.